The subject of this entry is one TCR beta chain. The sample originates from a study of blood T cell repertoires in COVID-19. Libraries were prepared by immunoSEQ multiplex PCR; TCRdb keeps only in-frame clonotypes and omits some of them. The sample shows about 140,000 clones, approximately 88% of them seen only once. This CDR3 region has 15 residues. Germline lookup yields CDR1 SGHAT and CDR2 FQNNGV. V gave up 3 bases and J gave up 4 bases; unmatched junction bases: 6. This chain links TRBV11-2 with TRBJ2-7, with 10 bases matching TRBD2. The sample consisted of peripheral blood. The sequence was collected from a man in his sixties with active or convalescent COVID-19. In DNA, the CDR3 is TGTGCCAGCAGCTTTAAGCGGGAGGGTATGTACGAGCAGTACTTC. Translation: CASSFKREGMYEQYF.